What follows are 18 T cell receptor beta chains derived from one specimen sequenced in a study of blood T cell repertoires in COVID-19. Sequenced by immunoSEQ multiplex PCR; TCRdb stores in-frame clones only, minus some. The table has some 120,000 clones, about 84% seen once; the top ten hold under 4%. Sequencing was carried out using peripheral blood. These receptors all come from a man in his 60s with acute or convalescent COVID-19.

This clone was observed a handful of times. CDR3 amino acids: CASSHTRGAATNEKLFF. The CDR3 DNA sequence: TGCGCCAGCAGCCACACCAGGGGCGCTGCAACTAATGAAAAACTGTTTTTT. V is TRBV4-1 and J is TRBJ1-4, with TRBD1 as a possible D gene (6 bases). The CDR3 contains 17 residues. Looked up from germline, CDR1 is MGHRA and CDR2 is YSYEKL. Trimming pared 3 bases from V and 0 bases from J, leaving 14 bases between.

This clone was picked up one time. The chain couples TRBV28 to TRBJ2-7, with 9 positions matching TRBD1. CDR3 length: 17 residues. Unmatched junction bases numbered 12, after V lost 6 bases and J lost 0 bases. The V gene's germline CDR1 is MDHEN and CDR2 SYDVKM. The CDR3 loop is CASRSHGGTGSSYEQYF. CDR3 DNA sequence: TGTGCCAGCAGATCCCACGGCGGGACAGGGAGCTCCTACGAGCAGTACTTC.

There are a few counts of this clone. J is TRBJ1-6 and V is TRBV28, with a weak D call TRBD1 (6 bases). The germline CDR1 and CDR2 sequences are MDHEN and SYDVKM. The CDR3 length is 16 residues. Trimming removed 4 bases at V and 7 bases at J, with 17 bases between. The CDR3 sequence is CASSSYARDINSPLHF. CDR3 nucleotides: TGTGCCAGCAGTTCCTACGCCCGGGACATAAATTCACCCCTCCACTTT.

The gene calls are TRBV28 and TRBJ1-2, with D maybe TRBD1 (6 bases). V lost 7 bases, J lost 2 bases, and 11 bases lay in between. This CDR3 spans 13 amino acids. The germline gives CDR1 MDHEN, CDR2 SYDVKM. CDR3 DNA sequence: TGTGCCAGCACCCCGGACAGAAACTATGGCTACACCTTC. Protein product: CASTPDRNYGYTF.

This clone was recorded once. Relative to the germline gene, one junction end is altered; a read error may explain this. This chain connects TRBV3-1 (or the pseudogene TRBV3-2) to TRBJ2-5; 7 bases are a match to TRBD2. The germline V gene encodes CDR1 LGHDT and CDR2 YNNKEL (reference sequence). The CDR3 runs 12 residues. The CDR3 nucleotides read TGTGCCAGCAGCCAAGGCCCTCGCGGGGGTAACTTC. It encodes CASSQGPRGGNF.

The chain employs TRBV18 and TRBJ1-4; D may be TRBD1 (5 bases). The CDR3 covers 13 residues. Germline CDR1 KGHSH, CDR2 LQKENI. V shed 6 bases and J shed 4 bases, with 9 bases lying between them. This CDR3 reads CASSLTVNEKLFF. The CDR3 DNA is TGTGCCAGCTCTCTGACAGTTAATGAAAAACTGTTTTTT.

V and J are TRBV7-2 and TRBJ2-7, with 7 bases aligning to TRBD1. V lost 1 base, J lost 1 base, and 7 bases stayed unmatched. The CDR3 consists of 16 residues. From germline, CDR1 is SGHTA and CDR2 FQGNSA. The CDR3 region is CASSLDWDRKSYEQYF. Here the CDR3 DNA reads TGTGCCAGCAGCTTAGACTGGGACAGAAAATCCTACGAGCAGTACTTC. Drawing the rest from reference TRBV7-2 and TRBJ2-7, the complete variable domain is GAGVSQSPSNKVTEKGKDVELRCDPISGHTALYWYRQSLGQGLEFLIYFQGNSAPDKSGLPSDRFSAERTGGSVSTLTIQRTQQEDSAVYLCASSLDWDRKSYEQYFGPGTRLTVT.

This sequence joins TRBV11-2 and TRBJ2-7; D not certain. Germline V CDR1 and CDR2: SGHAT, FQNNGV. V shed 1 base and J shed 4 bases, with 5 bases lying between them. The CDR3 covers 12 residues. This CDR3 reads CASSLGSYEQYF. The DNA of the CDR3 is TGTGCCAGCAGCTTAGGGAGTTACGAGCAGTACTTC. Looking up the rest from reference TRBV11-2 and TRBJ2-7 gives the full variable domain: EAGVAQSPRYKIIEKRQSVAFWCNPISGHATLYWYQQILGQGPKLLIQFQNNGVVDDSQLPKDRFSAERLKGVDSTLKIQPAKLEDSAVYLCASSLGSYEQYFGPGTRLTVT.

CDR3 sequence reads: CASSPGTGDYEQYF. In DNA, the CDR3 is TGCGCCAGCAGCCCTGGGACAGGGGACTACGAGCAGTACTTC. The V call is TRBV5-1, the J call TRBJ2-7; 10 bases are shared with TRBD1. The V and J ends lost 4 bases and 3 bases, in that order; junction bases with no gene match: 4. This CDR3 is 14 amino acids long. Per germline, CDR1 SGHRS and CDR2 YFSETQ.

This chain links TRBV24-1 with TRBJ1-1; TRBD1 is a possible D gene (6 bases). Trimming took off 4 bases at V and 6 bases at J, with 11 bases between the two ends. The CDR3 has 13 residues. Germline V gene data show CDR1 as KGHDR and CDR2 as SFDVKD. The CDR3 nucleotides are TGTGCCACCAGTGACCCGGGACAACCTGAAGCTTTCTTT. Amino acids: CATSDPGQPEAFF.

The V and J genes are TRBV6-2 or TRBV6-3 and TRBJ1-3; D unclear. This CDR3 comprises 14 residues. The V gene's germline CDR1 is MNHEY and CDR2 SVGEGT. Trimming removed 4 bases at V and 0 bases at J, with 7 bases between. The DNA for the CDR3 is TGTGCCAGCAGTTCCGTCCTCTCTGGAAACACCATATATTTT. It yields the protein CASSSVLSGNTIYF.

The CDR3 bases are TGTGCCAGCAGCCTTGGACAGGGGAATGGCTACACCTTC. Translating gives CASSLGQGNGYTF. The rearrangement uses TRBV12-3 or TRBV12-4 and TRBJ1-2, with TRBD1 matching 9 bases. With V trimmed by 6 bases and J by 6 bases, 5 bases remained unmatched. The CDR3 runs 13 residues.

The rearrangement links TRBV28 to TRBJ2-1; D might be TRBD2 (6 bases). The V end was cut by 7 bases, the J end by 9 bases, with 19 bases between. Germline CDR1 reads MDHEN; CDR2 reads SYDVKM. The CDR3 runs to 14 residues. CDR3 residues: CASKLGGARSEQFF. The CDR3 DNA reads TGTGCCAGCAAATTAGGAGGGGCCCGGAGTGAGCAGTTCTTC.

The rearrangement uses TRBV11-2 and TRBJ2-3; tentative D call: TRBD2 (5 bases). From germline, CDR1 is SGHAT and CDR2 FQNNGV. Trimming removed 5 bases from V and 3 bases from J, with 6 bases in between. This CDR3 comprises 12 residues. Written as DNA, the CDR3 is TGTGCCAGCAGCCCGGGGACAGATACGCAGTATTTT. Protein product: CASSPGTDTQYF.

The J gene is TRBJ2-1, the V gene TRBV5-1; 13 nucleotides line up with TRBD2. CDR3 length: 14 residues. The junction had 6 bases not matched to a gene; V was cut back by 5 bases and J by 10 bases. Germline CDR1 reads SGHRS; CDR2 reads YFSETQ. DNA for the CDR3: TGCGCCAGCAGTTTAGGACTAGCGGGAGCGGAGCAGTTCTTC. This codes for CASSLGLAGAEQFF.

The chain couples TRBV11-2 to TRBJ1-1; D uncertain. The CDR3 runs 15 residues. Germline V gene data show CDR1 as SGHAT and CDR2 as FQNNGV. V shed 1 base and J shed 1 base, with 10 bases lying between them. CDR3 in amino acids: CASSLGWAGNTEAFF. Here the CDR3 DNA reads TGTGCCAGCAGCTTAGGGTGGGCAGGGAACACTGAAGCTTTCTTT.

This chain links TRBV6-5 with TRBJ1-2; D unclear. The CDR3 sequence is 11 residues long. The V and J ends lost 8 bases and 5 bases respectively, with 9 bases between them. Germline CDR1 MNHEY, CDR2 SVGAGI. The CDR3 here is CASRRMYGYTF. Written as DNA, the CDR3 is TGTGCCAGCCGGAGGATGTATGGCTACACCTTC.

This chain connects TRBV18 to TRBJ2-5; tentative D call: TRBD2 (6 bases). Looked up from germline, CDR1 is KGHSH and CDR2 is LQKENI. V lost 6 bases and J 4 bases, leaving 21 bases between the germline ends. The CDR3 totals 16 residues. The CDR3 region is CASSRLSTSLGETQYF. CDR3 nucleotide sequence: TGTGCCAGCTCCCGCCTCAGTACTAGCCTTGGAGAGACCCAGTACTTC.